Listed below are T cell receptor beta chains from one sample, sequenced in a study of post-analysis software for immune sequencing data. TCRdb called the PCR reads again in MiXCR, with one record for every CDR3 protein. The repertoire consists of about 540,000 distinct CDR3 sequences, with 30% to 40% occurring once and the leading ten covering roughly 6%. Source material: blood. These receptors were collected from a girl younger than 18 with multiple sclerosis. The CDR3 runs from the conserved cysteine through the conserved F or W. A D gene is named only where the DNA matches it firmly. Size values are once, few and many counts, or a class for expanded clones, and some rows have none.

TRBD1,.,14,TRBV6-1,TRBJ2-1,CATNTGASYNKQFF,TGTGCCACCAATACAGGGGCCTCGTACAATAAGCAGTTCTTC
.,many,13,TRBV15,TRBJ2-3,CATSVGITDTQYF,TGTGCCACCAGCGTGGGGATCACAGATACGCAGTATTTT
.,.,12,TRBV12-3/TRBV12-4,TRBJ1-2,CASSLQVYGYTF,TGTGCCAGCAGTTTGCAAGTGTATGGCTACACCTTC
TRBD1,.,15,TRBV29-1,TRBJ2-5,CSVPGQGGAQETQYF,TGCAGCGTTCCAGGACAGGGGGGGGCACAAGAGACCCAGTACTTC
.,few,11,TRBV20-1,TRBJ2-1,CSAREVGGQFF,TGCAGTGCTAGAGAGGTCGGCGGGCAGTTCTTC
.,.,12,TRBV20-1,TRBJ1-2,CSASTIRSGYTF,TGCAGTGCTAGCACAATTCGGAGTGGCTACACCTTC
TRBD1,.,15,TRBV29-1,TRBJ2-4,CSAETGGLSKNIQYF,TGCAGCGCCGAAACAGGGGGCTTGTCCAAAAACATTCAGTACTTC
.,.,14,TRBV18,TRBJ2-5,CASSFRPSGETQYF,TGTGCCAGCTCCTTTCGTCCCAGCGGGGAGACCCAGTACTTC
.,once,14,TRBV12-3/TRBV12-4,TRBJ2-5,CASSFVGVGETQYF,TGTGCCAGCAGTTTTGTGGGGGTGGGAGAGACCCAGTACTTC
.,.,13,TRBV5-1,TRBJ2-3,CASSTQSPDTQYF,TGCGCCAGCAGCACCCAGTCTCCAGATACGCAGTATTTT
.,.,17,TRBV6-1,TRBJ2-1,CASSEGERDGWLETQFF,TGTGCCAGCAGTGAAGGGGAAAGGGACGGCTGGTTGGAGACCCAGTTCTTC
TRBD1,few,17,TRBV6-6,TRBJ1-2,CASSYSRQAGGIYGYTF,TGTGCCAGCAGTTACTCGAGACAGGCAGGGGGGATCTATGGCTACACCTTC
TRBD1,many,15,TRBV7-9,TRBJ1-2,CASSLATGQGHGYTF,TGTGCCAGCAGCTTAGCTACCGGACAGGGTCATGGCTACACCTTC
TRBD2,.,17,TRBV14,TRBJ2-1,CASSQVPTSGVPQLEFF,TGTGCCAGCAGCCAGGTTCCGACTAGCGGGGTCCCACAGTTGGAGTTCTTC
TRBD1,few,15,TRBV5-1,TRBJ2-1,CASMPRDRGHNEQFF,TGCGCCAGCATGCCCCGGGACAGGGGCCACAATGAGCAGTTCTTC
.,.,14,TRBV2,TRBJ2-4,CASVQGLAKNIQYF,TGTGCCAGTGTTCAGGGGTTAGCCAAAAACATTCAGTACTTC
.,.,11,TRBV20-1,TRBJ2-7,CSASQTREQYF,TGCAGTGCTTCCCAGACACGAGAGCAGTACTTC
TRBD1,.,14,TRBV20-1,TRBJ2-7,CSARDRTGGDEQYF,TGCAGTGCTAGAGACCGTACAGGGGGCGACGAGCAGTACTTC
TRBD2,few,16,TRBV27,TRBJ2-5,CASSSGSGGYQETQYF,TGTGCCAGCAGTTCCGGGAGCGGGGGGTACCAAGAGACCCAGTACTTC
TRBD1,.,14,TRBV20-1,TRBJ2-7,CSAGQDRGIYEQYF,TGCAGTGCTGGCCAGGACAGGGGGATCTACGAGCAGTACTTC
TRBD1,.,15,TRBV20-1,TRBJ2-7,CSAHNRGRISYEQYF,TGCAGTGCTCATAACAGGGGGCGCATCTCCTACGAGCAGTACTTC
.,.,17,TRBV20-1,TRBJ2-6,CSARDWPVRSGANVRTF,TGCAGTGCTAGAGATTGGCCAGTCCGCTCTGGGGCCAACGTCCGGACTTTC
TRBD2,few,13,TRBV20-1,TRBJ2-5,CSASPGGEETQYF,TGCAGTGCTAGTCCCGGGGGGGAAGAGACCCAGTACTTC
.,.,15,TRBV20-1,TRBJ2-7,CSAREPRTQLYEQYF,TGCAGTGCTAGAGAACCCAGGACCCAACTCTACGAGCAGTACTTC
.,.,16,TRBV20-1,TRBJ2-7,CSAPSLGAGTPYEQYF,TGCAGTGCTCCCTCCTTAGGGGCGGGAACCCCCTACGAGCAGTACTTC
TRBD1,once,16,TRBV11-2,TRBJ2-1,CASSPYRQGAGDEQFF,TGTGCCAGCAGCCCCTATAGACAGGGGGCGGGCGATGAGCAGTTCTTC
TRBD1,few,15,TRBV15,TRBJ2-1,CATSKDRDRYNEQFF,TGTGCCACCAGCAAAGACCGGGACAGGTACAATGAGCAGTTCTTC
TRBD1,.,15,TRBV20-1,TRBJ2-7,CSASSGQTNSYEQYF,TGCAGTGCTAGTTCGGGACAGACAAACTCCTACGAGCAGTACTTC
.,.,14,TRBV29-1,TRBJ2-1,CSVAVGARAREQFF,TGCAGCGTTGCCGTAGGGGCGCGGGCCCGCGAGCAGTTCTTC